This entry is about one T cell receptor (beta chain). The sample comes from a study of blood T cell repertoires in COVID-19. Study information: T cells, B-cell-depleted T cells, or PBMCs provided the cDNA or gDNA that served as material.

Germline CDR1 and CDR2: SGHNT and YYREEE (reference sequence). CDR3 length equals 14 residues. Between the trimmed V and J ends, which lost 2 bases and 6 bases, there was a span of 9 bases. Per the original methods: Estimates of nucleated cell counts were drawn from the amplification of reference gene primers. Sequencing was performed with immunoSEQ multiplex PCR; in TCRdb, only in-frame clones are kept and a portion is missing. V and J calls and clone size follow that table, whereas D and trimming were derived from the DNA. The sample has 150,000 to 200,000 clones; around 89% are singletons. The sequence derives from a man between 60 and 75 years old with acute or convalescent COVID-19. V is TRBV5-4 and J is TRBJ1-6; D is undetermined. The sequenced sample was peripheral blood. DNA of the CDR3: TGTGCCAGCAGCTTAAGAGCCCCTAATTCACCCCTCCACTTT. Amino acid sequence: CASSLRAPNSPLHF.